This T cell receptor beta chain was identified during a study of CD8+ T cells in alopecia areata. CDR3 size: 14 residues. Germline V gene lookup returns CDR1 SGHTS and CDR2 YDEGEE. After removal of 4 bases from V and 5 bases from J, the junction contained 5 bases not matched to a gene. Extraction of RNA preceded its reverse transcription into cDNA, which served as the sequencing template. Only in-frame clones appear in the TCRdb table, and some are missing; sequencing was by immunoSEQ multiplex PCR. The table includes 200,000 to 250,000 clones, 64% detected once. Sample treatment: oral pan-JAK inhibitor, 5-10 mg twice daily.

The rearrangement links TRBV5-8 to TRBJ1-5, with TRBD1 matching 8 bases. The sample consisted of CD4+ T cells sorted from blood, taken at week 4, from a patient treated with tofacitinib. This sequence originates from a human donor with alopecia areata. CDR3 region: CASSKQGGHQPQHF. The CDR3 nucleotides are TGTGCCAGCAGCAAACAGGGGGGACATCAGCCCCAGCATTTT.